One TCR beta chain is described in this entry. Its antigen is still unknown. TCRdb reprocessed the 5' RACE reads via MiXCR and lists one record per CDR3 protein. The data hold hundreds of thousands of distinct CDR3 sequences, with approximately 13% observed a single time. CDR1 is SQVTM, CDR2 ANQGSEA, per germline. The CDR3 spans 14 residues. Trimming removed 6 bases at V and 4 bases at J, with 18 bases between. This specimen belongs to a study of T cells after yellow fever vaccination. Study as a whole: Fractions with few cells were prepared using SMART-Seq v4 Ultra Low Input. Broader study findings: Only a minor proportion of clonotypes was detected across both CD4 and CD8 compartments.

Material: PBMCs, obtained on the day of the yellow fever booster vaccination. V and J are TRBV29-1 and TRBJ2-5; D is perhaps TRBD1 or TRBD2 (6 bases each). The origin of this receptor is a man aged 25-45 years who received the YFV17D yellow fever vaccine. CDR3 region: CSVRGVEETETQYF. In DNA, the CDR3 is TGCAGCGTGAGGGGGGTGGAGGAAACAGAGACCCAGTACTTC.